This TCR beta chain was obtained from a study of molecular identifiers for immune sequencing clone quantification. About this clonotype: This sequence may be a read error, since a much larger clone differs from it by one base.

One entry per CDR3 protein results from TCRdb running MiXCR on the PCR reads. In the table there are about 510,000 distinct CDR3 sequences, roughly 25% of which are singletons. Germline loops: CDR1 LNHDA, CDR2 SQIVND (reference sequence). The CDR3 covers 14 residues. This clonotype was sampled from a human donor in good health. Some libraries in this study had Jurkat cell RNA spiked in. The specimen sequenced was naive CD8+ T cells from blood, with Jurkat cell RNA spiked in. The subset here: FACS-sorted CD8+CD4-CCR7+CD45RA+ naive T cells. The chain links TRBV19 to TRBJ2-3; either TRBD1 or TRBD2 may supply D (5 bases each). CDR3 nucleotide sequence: TGTGCCAGCTCTGGGACGCCCGGACCAGATATGCAGTATTTT. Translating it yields CASSGTPGPDMQYF.